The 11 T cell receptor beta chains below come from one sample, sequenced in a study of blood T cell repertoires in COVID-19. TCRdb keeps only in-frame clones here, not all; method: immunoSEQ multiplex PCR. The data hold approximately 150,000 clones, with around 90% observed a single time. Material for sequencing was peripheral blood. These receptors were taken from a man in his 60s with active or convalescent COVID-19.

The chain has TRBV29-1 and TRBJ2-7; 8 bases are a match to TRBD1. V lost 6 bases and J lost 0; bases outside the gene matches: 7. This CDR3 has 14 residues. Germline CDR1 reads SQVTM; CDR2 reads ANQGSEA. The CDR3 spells CSVDRVSGSYEQYF. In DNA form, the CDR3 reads TGCAGCGTGGACAGGGTTTCGGGCTCCTACGAGCAGTACTTC.

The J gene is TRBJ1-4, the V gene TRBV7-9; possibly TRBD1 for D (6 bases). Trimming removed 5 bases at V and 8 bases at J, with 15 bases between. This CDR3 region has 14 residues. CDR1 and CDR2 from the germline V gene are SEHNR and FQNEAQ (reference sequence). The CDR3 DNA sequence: TGTGCCAGCAGCGCTAAACAGGGAGAGGAAAAACTGTTTTTT. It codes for CASSAKQGEEKLFF. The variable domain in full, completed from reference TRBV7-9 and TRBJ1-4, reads DTGVSQNPRHKITKRGQNVTFRCDPISEHNRLYWYRQTLGQGPEFLTYFQNEAQLEKSRLLSDRFSAERPKGSFSTLEIQRTEQGDSAMYLCASSAKQGEEKLFFGSGTQLSVL.

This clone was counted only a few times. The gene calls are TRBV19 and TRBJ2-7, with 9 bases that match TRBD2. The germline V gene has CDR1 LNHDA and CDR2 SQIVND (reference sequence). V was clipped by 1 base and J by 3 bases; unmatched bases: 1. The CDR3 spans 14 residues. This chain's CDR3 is CASSIVSGSYEQYF. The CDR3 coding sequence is TGTGCCAGTAGTATAGTTAGCGGGAGCTACGAGCAGTACTTC.

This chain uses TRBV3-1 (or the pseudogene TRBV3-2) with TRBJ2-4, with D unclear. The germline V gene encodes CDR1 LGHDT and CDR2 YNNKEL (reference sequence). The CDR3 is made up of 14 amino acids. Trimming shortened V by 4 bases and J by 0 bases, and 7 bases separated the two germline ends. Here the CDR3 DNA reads TGTGCCAGCAGCCCAGACGGAGCCAAAAACATTCAGTACTTC. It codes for CASSPDGAKNIQYF.

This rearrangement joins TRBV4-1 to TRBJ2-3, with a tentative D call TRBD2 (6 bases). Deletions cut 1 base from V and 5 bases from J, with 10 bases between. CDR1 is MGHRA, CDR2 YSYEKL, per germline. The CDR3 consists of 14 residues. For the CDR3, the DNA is TGCGCCAGCAGCCAAGCACTAGCTGTAGATACGCAGTATTTT. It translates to CASSQALAVDTQYF.

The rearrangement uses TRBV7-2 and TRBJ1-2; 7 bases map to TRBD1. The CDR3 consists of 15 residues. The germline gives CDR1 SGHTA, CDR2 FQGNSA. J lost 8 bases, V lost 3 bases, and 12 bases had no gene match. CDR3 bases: TGTGCCAGCAGCTTCGGCCCTGACAGGGCGGGAGGCTACACCTTC. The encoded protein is CASSFGPDRAGGYTF.

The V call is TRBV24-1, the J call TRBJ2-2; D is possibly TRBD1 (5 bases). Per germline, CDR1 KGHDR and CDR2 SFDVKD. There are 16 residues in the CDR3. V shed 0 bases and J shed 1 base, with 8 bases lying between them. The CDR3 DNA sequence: TGTGCCACCAGTGATTTGTCTCAGGGGAACACCGGGGAGCTGTTTTTT. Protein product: CATSDLSQGNTGELFF.

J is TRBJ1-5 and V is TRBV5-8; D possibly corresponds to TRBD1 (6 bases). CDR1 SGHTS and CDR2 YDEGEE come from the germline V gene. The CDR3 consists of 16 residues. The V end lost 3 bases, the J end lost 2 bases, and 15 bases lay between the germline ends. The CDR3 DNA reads TGTGCCAGCAGCTCCCGGGACATTTGGGGCAATCAGCCCCAGCATTTT. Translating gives CASSSRDIWGNQPQHF.

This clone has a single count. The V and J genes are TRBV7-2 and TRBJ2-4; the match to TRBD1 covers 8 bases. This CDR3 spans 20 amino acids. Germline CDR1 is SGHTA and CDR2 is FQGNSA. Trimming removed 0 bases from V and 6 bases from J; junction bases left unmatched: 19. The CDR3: CASSLALITYADRVGNIQYF. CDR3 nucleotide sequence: TGTGCCAGCAGCTTAGCTCTGATCACCTACGCGGACAGGGTTGGAAACATTCAGTACTTC.

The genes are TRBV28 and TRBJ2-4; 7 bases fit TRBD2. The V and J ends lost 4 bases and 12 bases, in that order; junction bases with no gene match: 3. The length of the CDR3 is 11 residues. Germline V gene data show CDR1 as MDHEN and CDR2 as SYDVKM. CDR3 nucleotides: TGTGCCAGCAGTTGGGGGGGAGCTCAGTACTTC. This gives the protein CASSWGGAQYF.

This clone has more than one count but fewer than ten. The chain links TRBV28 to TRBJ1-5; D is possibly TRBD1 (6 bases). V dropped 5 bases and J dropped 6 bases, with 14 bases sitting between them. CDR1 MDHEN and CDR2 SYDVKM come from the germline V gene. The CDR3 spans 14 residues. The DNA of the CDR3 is TGTGCCAGCAGTCAAACTACAGGGATTCAGCCCCAGCATTTT. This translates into CASSQTTGIQPQHF.